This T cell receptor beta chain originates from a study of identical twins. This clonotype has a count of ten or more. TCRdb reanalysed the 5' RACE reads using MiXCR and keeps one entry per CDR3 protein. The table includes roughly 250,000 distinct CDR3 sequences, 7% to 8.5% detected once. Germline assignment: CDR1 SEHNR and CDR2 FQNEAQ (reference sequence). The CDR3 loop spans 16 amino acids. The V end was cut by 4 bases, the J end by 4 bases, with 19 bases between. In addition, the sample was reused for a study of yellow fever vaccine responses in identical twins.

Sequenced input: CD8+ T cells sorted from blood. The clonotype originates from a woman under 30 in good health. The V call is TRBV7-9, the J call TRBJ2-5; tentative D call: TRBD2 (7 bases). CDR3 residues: CASSSSGQPGGETQYF. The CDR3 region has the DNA TGTGCCAGCAGCTCTAGCGGACAGCCAGGAGGAGAGACCCAGTACTTC.